Listed below are T cell receptor beta chains from one sample, sequenced in a study of blood T cell repertoires in COVID-19. Clones were sequenced by immunoSEQ multiplex PCR, and TCRdb holds only the in-frame ones, with some missing. This sample carries roughly 140,000 clones, approximately 80% of them seen once, and the ten largest clones take around 7.2%. The sequencing sample was made of peripheral blood. Receptors originate from a woman in her fifties or sixties in a cohort sampled during active or convalescent COVID-19. Each CDR3 is given with its conserved first and last residue. The D gene is left open where the match is weak. Rows may omit the clone size; those that give it use once, few, many or a size class.

TRBJ2-4,-,TRBV28,-,TGTGCCAGCAGTTTACGGGGGTTCGCCAAAAACATTCAGTACTTC,CASSLRGFAKNIQYF
TRBJ1-5,-,TRBV2,-,TGTGCCACCAAGGACAGCATACCCTATCAGCCCCAGCATTTT,CATKDSIPYQPQHF
TRBJ2-1,-,TRBV6-4,TRBD2,TGTGCCAGCAGTGAGCGGCTAGCGGGGGTCCATGAGCAGTTCTTC,CASSERLAGVHEQFF
TRBJ1-3,-,TRBV7-8,-,TGTGCCAGCAGCCCAATTAGATTAGAGGGAAGTGGAAACACCATATATTTT,CASSPIRLEGSGNTIYF
TRBJ2-7,-,TRBV7-2,TRBD2,TGTGCCAGCAGGGGTACTAGCGGGGCATTCTACGAGCAGTACTTC,CASRGTSGAFYEQYF
TRBJ1-1,once,TRBV19,-,TGTGCCAGCCAGACTAACACTGAAGCTTTCTTT,CASQTNTEAFF
TRBJ2-4,-,TRBV7-2,-,TGTGCCAGCAGCGAACGTGGGGGCCCGTACATTCAGTACTTC,CASSERGGPYIQYF
TRBJ2-7,-,TRBV18,TRBD1,TGTGCCAGCTCACCATCTATGGACAGGGCCACCTACGAGCAGTACTTC,CASSPSMDRATYEQYF
TRBJ1-2,-,TRBV19,TRBD1,TGTGCCAGTAGTGACCCGGGACAGGCCCGTTTTTACTATGGCTACACCTTC,CASSDPGQARFYYGYTF
TRBJ1-1,-,TRBV18,-,TGTGCCAGCTCACCACAGGGGATCGGTACTGAAGCTTTCTTT,CASSPQGIGTEAFF
TRBJ1-2,-,TRBV18,-,TGTGCCAGCTCAGCCAACAGGGAGGGGAACTATGGCTACACCTTC,CASSANREGNYGYTF
TRBJ1-6,-,TRBV7-9,-,TGTGCCAGCAGCTTAGTTGGAGAGAATTCACCCCTCCACTTT,CASSLVGENSPLHF
TRBJ1-3,few,TRBV6-5,TRBD1,TGTGCCAGCAGAACAGGGGAGGACATGGTTTACACCATATATTTT,CASRTGEDMVYTIYF
TRBJ2-6,-,TRBV5-1,-,TGCGCCAGCAGGATTTCTACGAGCTCTGGGGCCAACGTCCTGACTTTC,CASRISTSSGANVLTF
TRBJ2-3,-,TRBV7-7,TRBD2,TGTGCCAGCAGCTTAGGGGTAGCGGGGGTGCATATAGATACGCAGTATTTT,CASSLGVAGVHIDTQYF
TRBJ2-7,-,TRBV10-2,-,TGCGCCAGCAGACAACAGGGTTACGAGCAGTACTTC,CASRQQGYEQYF
TRBJ1-1,-,TRBV11-2,-,TGTGCCAGCAGCTTAGGGGGGCGCCAAGAAGCTTTCTTT,CASSLGGRQEAFF
TRBJ2-2,once,TRBV4-2,-,TGTGCCAGCAGCCAAGGGACAGCCAGTCAAACCGGGGAGCTGTTTTTT,CASSQGTASQTGELFF
TRBJ1-5,-,TRBV4-3,-,TGCGCCAGCAGCCAAGAAACAAGTTCAGGAAATCAGCCCCAGCATTTT,CASSQETSSGNQPQHF
TRBJ1-6,-,TRBV19,-,TGTGCCAGTAGTCCGAGGCCTGAAAATTCACCCCTCCACTTT,CASSPRPENSPLHF
TRBJ1-1,-,TRBV6-2/TRBV6-3,-,TGTGCCAGCAGTTATAGAGGGTGGAACACTGAAGCTTTCTTT,CASSYRGWNTEAFF
TRBJ1-2,-,TRBV9,TRBD1,TGTGCCAGCAGCGTCGGGACAGGATCCTATGGCTACACCTTC,CASSVGTGSYGYTF
TRBJ2-3,-,TRBV7-3,TRBD2,TGTGCCAGCAGCTTAAGGGGGCTTTCTAGCGGGGTCACAGATACGCAGTATTTT,CASSLRGLSSGVTDTQYF
TRBJ2-6,few,TRBV27,-,TGTGCCAGCAGGACAGGTTCTTCTGGGGCCAACGTCCTGACTTTC,CASRTGSSGANVLTF
TRBJ1-6,-,TRBV6-5,TRBD1,TGTGCCAGCAGGAAAAACCGGGACAGTAATTCACCCCTCCACTTT,CASRKNRDSNSPLHF
TRBJ2-5,-,TRBV12-5,-,TGTGCTAGTGGGACAGTTCTACAAGAGACCCAGTACTTC,CASGTVLQETQYF
TRBJ1-1,-,TRBV19,TRBD1,TGTGCCAGCCTGGACAGGTTGAACACTGAAGCTTTCTTT,CASLDRLNTEAFF
TRBJ1-3,few,TRBV5-6,-,TGTGCCAGCAGCGACATAAGTGCTTGGGGAAACACCATATATTTT,CASSDISAWGNTIYF
TRBJ2-3,-,TRBV11-2,TRBD2,TGTGCCAGCAGCTTAAGGGCTAGCGGGGAGACAGATACGCAGTATTTT,CASSLRASGETDTQYF
TRBJ2-2,-,TRBV6-5,-,TGTGCCAGCAGAACCGGGACACGGGTCGCCGGGGAGCTGTTTTTT,CASRTGTRVAGELFF
TRBJ2-5,-,TRBV5-4,TRBD1,TGTGCCAGCAGCTCCCGACAGGGGGTATATGTGACCCAGTACTTC,CASSSRQGVYVTQYF